The 20 T cell receptor beta chains reported below all come from one sample, sequenced in a study of post-analysis software for immune sequencing data. These TCRs are of unknown antigen specificity. Unique molecular identifiers were carried by the TCR beta cDNA libraries. TCRdb redid the calling of the PCR reads with MiXCR, one entry per CDR3 protein. This table has about 820,000 distinct CDR3 sequences, approximately 50% appearing once. Study-wide points: There were roughly 5 TRBV segments more frequent in patients than controls, and TRBV5-6, TRBV5-1 and TRBV20-1 were among them.

The sequencing input was blood. The receptors were gathered from a girl between 10 and 17 years old with multiple sclerosis.

This clonotype was counted only a few times. A read error may account for a junction end that differs from germline. V is TRBV7-7 and J is TRBJ2-5; tentatively, D is TRBD2 (6 bases). Looked up from germline, CDR1 is SSHAT and CDR2 is FNYEAQ (reference sequence). CDR3 length: 14 residues. The CDR3 spells CASSQGTYQETQYF. The DNA of the CDR3 is TGTGCTAGCAGCCAAGGGACTTACCAAGAGACCCAGTACTTC.

At least ten counts were recorded for this clonotype. This sequence joins TRBV7-2 and TRBJ2-3; 7 positions match TRBD2. The CDR3 runs 14 residues. Germline trimming cut 1 base from V and 3 bases from J; bases unmatched to any gene: 1. Looked up from germline, CDR1 is SGHTA and CDR2 is FQGNSA. CDR3 sequence reads: CASSLGGRTDTQYF. In DNA, the CDR3 is TGTGCCAGCAGCTTAGGCGGGAGAACAGATACGCAGTATTTT.

The genes are TRBV6-1 and TRBJ1-2; D is perhaps TRBD1 (5 bases). The CDR3 totals 13 residues. Trimming pared 7 bases from V and 5 bases from J, leaving 14 bases between. The germline V gene encodes CDR1 MNHNS and CDR2 SASEGT. CDR3 coding DNA: TGTGCCAGCAACCGGGACTTAAGTTATGGCTACACCTTC. It specifies CASNRDLSYGYTF.

This clonotype has a handful of counts. The chain recombines TRBV6-5 with TRBJ2-5, with 12 positions matching TRBD2. After removal of 2 bases from V and 10 bases from J, the junction contained 5 bases not matched to a gene. The CDR3 is 14 amino acids. The germline CDR1 and CDR2 sequences are MNHEY and SVGAGI. The CDR3 region is CASSYGSSGRGQYF. In nucleotides, the CDR3 is TGTGCCAGCAGTTACGGCTCTAGCGGGAGGGGCCAGTACTTC.

The rearrangement joins TRBV29-1 to TRBJ2-1; 16 nucleotides agree with TRBD2. V lost 3 bases, J lost 7 bases, and 9 bases stayed unmatched. Germline CDR1 and CDR2: SQVTM and ANQGSEA. The CDR3 has 17 amino acids. DNA of the CDR3: TGCAGCGTTGACGGGACTAGCGGGAGGGCGGCGATAAATGAGCAGTTCTTC. Amino acid sequence: CSVDGTSGRAAINEQFF.

This clonotype turned up a few times. The rearrangement links TRBV12-3 or TRBV12-4 to TRBJ2-3; D gene ambiguous. There are 15 residues in the CDR3. V lost 2 bases to trimming and J lost 2 bases, with 11 bases between them. The CDR3 region is CASSLFTEFTDTQYF. CDR3 in DNA: TGTGCCAGCAGTTTATTTACAGAGTTCACAGATACGCAGTATTTT.

Only one count was recorded for this clonotype. The V and J genes are TRBV7-2 and TRBJ2-3, with D perhaps assigned TRBD1 or TRBD2 (6 bases each). Germline CDR1 SGHTA, CDR2 FQGNSA. The CDR3 loop spans 15 amino acids. V was clipped by 2 bases and J by 2 bases, with 11 bases between them. CDR3 sequence reads: CASSLYRGPTDTQYF. CDR3 nucleotides: TGTGCCAGCAGCTTATACCGGGGGCCCACAGATACGCAGTATTTT.

The genes are TRBV15 and TRBJ2-7; 10 positions agree with TRBD2. This CDR3 region has 16 residues. Germline loops: CDR1 LNHNV, CDR2 YYDKDF (reference sequence). Germline trimming cut 1 base from V and 1 base from J; bases unmatched to any gene: 4. In nucleotides, the CDR3 is TGTGCCACCAGCAGAGTGTCTAGCGGGAGTTCCTACGAGCAGTACTTC. Translation: CATSRVSSGSSYEQYF.

The chain combines TRBV20-1 with TRBJ2-3; possibly TRBD1 or TRBD2 for D (7 bases each). Trimming left V 6 bases short and J 10 bases short, with 23 bases between. The CDR3 has 14 residues. Germline loops: CDR1 DFQATT, CDR2 SNEGSKA (reference sequence). Here the CDR3 reads CSAGGGGEHVPQYF. The CDR3 DNA sequence: TGCAGTGCGGGGGGAGGGGGCGAGCATGTACCGCAGTATTTT.

This chain joins TRBV2 and TRBJ2-3, with 7 bases aligning to TRBD1. V shed 8 bases and J 4 bases; nucleotides not matched to a gene: 12. From germline, CDR1 is SNHLY and CDR2 FYNNEI. CDR3 length: 15 residues. The CDR3 sequence: CASGLRGGVADTQYF. The CDR3 nucleotides are TGTGCCAGCGGCTTGAGAGGGGGCGTGGCAGATACGCAGTATTTT. The complete variable domain, with remaining parts taken from reference TRBV2 and TRBJ2-3, reads EPEVTQTPSHQVTQMGQEVILRCVPISNHLYFYWYRQILGQKVEFLVSFYNNEISEKSEIFDDQFSVERPDGSNFTLKIRSTKLEDSAMYFCASGLRGGVADTQYFGPGTRLTVL.

This clonotype has a count of ten or more. One junction end disagrees with the germline gene, perhaps due to a read error. The rearrangement links TRBV5-1 to TRBJ2-7, with TRBD2 as a possible D gene (7 bases). This CDR3 spans 14 amino acids. Looked up from germline, CDR1 is SGHRS and CDR2 is YFSETQ. CDR3 nucleotide sequence: TGTGCCAGCAGCTTAGAGGGGGGGCCCTACGAGCAGTACTTC. This encodes CASSLEGGPYEQYF.

The CDR3 coding sequence is TGCAGTGCTAGTGTAGAGGGGTCGTACTACGAGCAGTACTTC. It yields the protein CSASVEGSYYEQYF. The chain links TRBV20-1 to TRBJ2-7, with D perhaps TRBD1 or TRBD2 (5 bases each). The ends were cut back, 3 bases at V and 3 bases at J, with 15 bases in the middle. Germline-derived CDR1 and CDR2 are DFQATT and SNEGSKA (reference sequence). The CDR3 contains 14 residues.

The V and J genes are TRBV11-1 and TRBJ1-1, with D maybe TRBD1 (5 bases). The CDR3 has 17 residues. The ends were cut back, 2 bases at V and 0 bases at J, with 16 bases in the middle. Looked up from germline, CDR1 is SGHAT and CDR2 is FQDESV (reference sequence). For the CDR3, the DNA is TGTGCCAGCAGCTTACCGACAGTTCCTGGGATGAACACTGAAGCTTTCTTT. It yields the protein CASSLPTVPGMNTEAFF.

This clonotype was observed a single time. The rearrangement joins TRBV20-1 to TRBJ1-2, with 7 bases lining up with TRBD1. From germline, CDR1 is DFQATT and CDR2 SNEGSKA (reference sequence). The V gene end was trimmed by 5 bases and the J gene end by 8 bases; junction bases not matched to a gene: 17. There are 15 residues in the CDR3. The CDR3 loop reads CSAFQVPGGCRGYTF. The DNA of the CDR3 is TGCAGTGCTTTCCAAGTACCAGGGGGGTGTAGGGGCTACACCTTC.

There are a few counts of this clonotype. V gene TRBV28 combines with J gene TRBJ2-7; TRBD1 agrees at 9 bases. The J call may be wrong; the DNA end is better matched by TRBJ2-5. The germline V gene has CDR1 MDHEN and CDR2 SYDVKM. The CDR3 has 13 residues. CDR3 nucleotides: TGTGCCAGCAGTGTAGGGACAGGGGAGACCCAGTACTTC. Its protein product is CASSVGTGETQYF.

V usage is TRBV3-1 and J usage is TRBJ1-6; no clear D. The V gene lost 0 bases and the J gene lost 8 bases, with 11 bases spanning the gap. The CDR3 has 15 amino acids. Germline CDR1 and CDR2: LGHDT and YNNKEL (reference sequence). The CDR3 region is CASSQESRTHSPLHF. CDR3 DNA sequence: TGTGCCAGCAGCCAAGAAAGCAGGACTCATTCACCCCTCCACTTT.

This clonotype was seen more than once but under ten times. The chain combines TRBV5-1 with TRBJ2-5; 9 bases align to TRBD1. Gene TRBJ2-7 matches the end of the DNA better, so the J call may be wrong. CDR3 length: 14 residues. The germline CDR1 and CDR2 sequences are SGHRS and YFSETQ. The CDR3 sequence: CASPEVGQGDEQYF. The CDR3 DNA is TGCGCCAGCCCGGAGGTGGGACAGGGCGACGAGCAGTACTTC.

V gene TRBV29-1 combines with J gene TRBJ2-1, with TRBD2 identical over 8 bases. V gave up 3 bases and J gave up 8 bases; unmatched junction bases: 9. Germline CDR1 reads SQVTM; CDR2 reads ANQGSEA. The CDR3 is 14 amino acids. DNA of the CDR3: TGCAGCGTTGACCCAGCGGGGGATTTAGATGAGCAGTTCTTC. This codes for CSVDPAGDLDEQFF.

This clonotype was found a few times. The gene calls are TRBV7-3 and TRBJ2-5; the D gene is possibly TRBD2 (6 bases). Germline CDR1 reads SGHTA; CDR2 reads FQGTGA. The CDR3 runs to 16 residues. V was cut by 1 base and J by 4 bases, with 16 bases left in between. The CDR3 DNA reads as TGTGCCAGCAGCTTAAGGCGGTCCCCCGGGGGAGAGACCCAGTACTTC. Protein sequence: CASSLRRSPGGETQYF.

V is TRBV20-1 and J is TRBJ1-5, with D perhaps TRBD1 (5 bases). The CDR3 loop spans 14 amino acids. Trimming pared 6 bases from V and 3 bases from J, leaving 15 bases between. Germline V gene sequence: CDR1 DFQATT, CDR2 SNEGSKA (reference sequence). This chain's CDR3 is CSAREGNSNQPQHF. CDR3 DNA sequence: TGCAGTGCCAGGGAAGGGAACTCCAATCAGCCCCAGCATTTT.